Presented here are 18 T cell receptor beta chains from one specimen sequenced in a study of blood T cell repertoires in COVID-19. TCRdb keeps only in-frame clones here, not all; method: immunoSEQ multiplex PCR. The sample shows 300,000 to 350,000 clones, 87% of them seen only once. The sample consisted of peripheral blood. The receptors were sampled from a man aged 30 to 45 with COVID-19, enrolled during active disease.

The CDR3 sequence is CASSLWTGGTSNYGYTF. The CDR3 DNA reads as TGTGCCAGCAGTCTCTGGACAGGGGGCACGTCTAACTATGGCTACACCTTC. V and J are TRBV28 and TRBJ1-2, with 11 bases that match TRBD1. Germline assignment: CDR1 MDHEN and CDR2 SYDVKM. The CDR3 spans 17 residues. V lost 5 bases and J lost 0; bases outside the gene matches: 8.

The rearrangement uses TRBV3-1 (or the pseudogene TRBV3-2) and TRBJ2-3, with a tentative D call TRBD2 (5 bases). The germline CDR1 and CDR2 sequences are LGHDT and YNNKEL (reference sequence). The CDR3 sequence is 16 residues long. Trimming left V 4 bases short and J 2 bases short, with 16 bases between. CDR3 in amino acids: CASSLLRLASTDTQYF. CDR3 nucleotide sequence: TGTGCCAGCAGCCTCCTAAGGCTAGCCTCCACAGATACGCAGTATTTT.

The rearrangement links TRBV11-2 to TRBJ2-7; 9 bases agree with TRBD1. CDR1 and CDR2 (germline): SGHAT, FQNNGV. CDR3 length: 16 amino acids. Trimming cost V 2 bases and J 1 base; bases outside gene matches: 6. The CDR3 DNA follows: TGTGCCAGCAGCTTATCGGGGGGACAGGGTTCCTACGAGCAGTACTTC. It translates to CASSLSGGQGSYEQYF.

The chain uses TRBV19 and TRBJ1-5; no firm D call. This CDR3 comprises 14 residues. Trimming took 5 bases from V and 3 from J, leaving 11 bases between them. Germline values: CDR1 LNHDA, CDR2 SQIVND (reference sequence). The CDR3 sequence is CASSPGQVNQPQHF. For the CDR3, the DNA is TGTGCCAGTAGTCCCGGCCAGGTCAATCAGCCCCAGCATTTT.

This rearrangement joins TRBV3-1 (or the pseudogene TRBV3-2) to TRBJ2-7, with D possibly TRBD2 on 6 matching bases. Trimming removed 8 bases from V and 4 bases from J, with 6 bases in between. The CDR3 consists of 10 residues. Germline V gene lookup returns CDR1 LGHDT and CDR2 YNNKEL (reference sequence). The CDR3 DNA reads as TGTGCCAGCGGGGGGTACGAGCAGTACTTC. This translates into CASGGYEQYF.

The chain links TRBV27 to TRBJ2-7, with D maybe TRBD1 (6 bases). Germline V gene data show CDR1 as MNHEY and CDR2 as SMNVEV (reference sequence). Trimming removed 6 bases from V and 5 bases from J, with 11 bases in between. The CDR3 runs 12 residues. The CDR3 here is CASSPGDHEQYF. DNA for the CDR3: TGTGCCAGCAGCCCAGGGGATCACGAGCAGTACTTC.

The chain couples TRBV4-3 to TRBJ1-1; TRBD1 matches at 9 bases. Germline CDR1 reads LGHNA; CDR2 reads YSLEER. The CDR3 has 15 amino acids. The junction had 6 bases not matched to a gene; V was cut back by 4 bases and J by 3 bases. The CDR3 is CASSRNRGRDTEAFF. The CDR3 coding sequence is TGCGCCAGCAGCCGGAACAGGGGGCGCGACACTGAAGCTTTCTTT.

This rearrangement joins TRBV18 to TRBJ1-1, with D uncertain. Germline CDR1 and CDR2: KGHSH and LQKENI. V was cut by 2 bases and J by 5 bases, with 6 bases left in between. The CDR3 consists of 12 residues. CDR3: CASSPARTEAFF. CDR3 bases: TGTGCCAGCTCACCAGCGAGGACTGAAGCTTTCTTT.

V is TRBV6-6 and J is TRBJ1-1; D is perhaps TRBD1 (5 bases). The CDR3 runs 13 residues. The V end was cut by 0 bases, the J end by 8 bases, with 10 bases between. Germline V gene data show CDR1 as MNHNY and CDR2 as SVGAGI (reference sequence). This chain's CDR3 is CASSYSTVSEAFF. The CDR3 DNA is TGTGCCAGCAGTTACTCGACAGTCTCAGAAGCTTTCTTT.

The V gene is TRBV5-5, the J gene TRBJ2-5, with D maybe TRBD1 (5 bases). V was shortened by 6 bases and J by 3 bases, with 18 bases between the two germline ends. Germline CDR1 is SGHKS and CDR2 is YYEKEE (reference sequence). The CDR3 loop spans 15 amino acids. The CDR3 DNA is TGTGCCAGCATCAGTCAGGCGTCAGGGAAAGAGACCCAGTACTTC. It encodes CASISQASGKETQYF.

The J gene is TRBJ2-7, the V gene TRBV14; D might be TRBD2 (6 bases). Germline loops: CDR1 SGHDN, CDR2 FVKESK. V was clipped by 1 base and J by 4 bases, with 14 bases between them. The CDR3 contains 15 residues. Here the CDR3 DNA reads TGTGCCAGCAGCCAAGGATGGGGGAGCGGGTACGAGCAGTACTTC. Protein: CASSQGWGSGYEQYF.

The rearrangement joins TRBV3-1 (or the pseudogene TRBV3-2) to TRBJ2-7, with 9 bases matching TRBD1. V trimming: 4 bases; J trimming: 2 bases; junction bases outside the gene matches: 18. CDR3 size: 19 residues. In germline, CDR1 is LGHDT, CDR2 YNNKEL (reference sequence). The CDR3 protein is CASSPSPGTGSIPAYEQYF. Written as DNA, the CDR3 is TGTGCCAGCAGCCCTTCCCCAGGGACAGGGTCGATCCCGGCCTACGAGCAGTACTTC.

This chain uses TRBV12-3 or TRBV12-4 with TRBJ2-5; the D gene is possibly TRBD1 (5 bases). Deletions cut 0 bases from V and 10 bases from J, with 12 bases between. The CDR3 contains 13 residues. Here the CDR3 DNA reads TGTGCCAGCAGTTTAGCTTACAGGATCTTCCAGTACTTC. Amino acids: CASSLAYRIFQYF.

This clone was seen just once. The CDR3 reads CASSPPSLAGGKTDTQYF. The CDR3 DNA follows: TGTGCCAGCTCACCACCCAGTCTGGCGGGGGGTAAGACAGATACGCAGTATTTT. The V call is TRBV18, the J call TRBJ2-3; 8 nucleotides align to TRBD2. The CDR3 contains 18 residues. The V and J ends lost 0 bases and 3 bases, in that order; junction bases with no gene match: 11. CDR1 and CDR2 (germline): KGHSH, LQKENI. Full variable domain (remainder filled in from reference TRBV18 and TRBJ2-3): NAGVMQNPRHLVRRRGQEARLRCSPMKGHSHVYWYRQLPEEGLKFMVYLQKENIIDESGMPKERFSAEFPKEGPSILRIQQVVRGDSAAYFCASSPPSLAGGKTDTQYFGPGTRLTVL.

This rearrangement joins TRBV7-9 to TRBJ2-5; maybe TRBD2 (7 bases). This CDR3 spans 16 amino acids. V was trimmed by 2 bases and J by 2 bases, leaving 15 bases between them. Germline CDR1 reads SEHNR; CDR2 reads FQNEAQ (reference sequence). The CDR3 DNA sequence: TGTGCCAGCAGCTTACGGGGGGCGACCGCTCAAGAGACCCAGTACTTC. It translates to CASSLRGATAQETQYF.

The CDR3, as DNA: TGCGCCAGCAGCCCCTATGGAGGCTCTGGGGCCAACGTCCTGACTTTC. Amino acid sequence: CASSPYGGSGANVLTF. The chain employs TRBV5-1 and TRBJ2-6, with a weak D call TRBD2 (5 bases). V was pared by 4 bases and J by 0 bases, with 11 bases between. Germline V CDR1 and CDR2: SGHRS, YFSETQ. The CDR3 totals 16 residues.

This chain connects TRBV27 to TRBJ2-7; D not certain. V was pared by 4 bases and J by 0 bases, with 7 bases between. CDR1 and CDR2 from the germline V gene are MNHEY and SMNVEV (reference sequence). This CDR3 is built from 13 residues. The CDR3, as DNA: TGTGCCAGCAGTTACAGAAGCTCCTACGAGCAGTACTTC. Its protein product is CASSYRSSYEQYF.

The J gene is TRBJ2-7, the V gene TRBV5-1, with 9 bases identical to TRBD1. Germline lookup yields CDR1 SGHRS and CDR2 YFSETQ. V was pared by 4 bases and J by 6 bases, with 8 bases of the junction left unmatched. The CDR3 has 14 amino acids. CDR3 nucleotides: TGCGCCAGCAGCCAACCGGGACAGGGTTCCGAGCAGTACTTC. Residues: CASSQPGQGSEQYF.